A selection of T cell receptor beta chains follows, all from one sample in a study of T cell repertoires in cytomegalovirus infection. TCRdb re-derived calls from the reads in MiXCR, one entry per CDR3 protein. The sample carries 250,000 to 350,000 distinct CDR3 sequences, more than 20% recorded once. Material for sequencing was PBMCs. The receptors stem from a human donor in good health (CMV status not recorded). Some clones in this sample may be carry-over from other donors' samples. Both conserved end residues are part of each CDR3. A D gene is named only where the DNA matches it firmly. Size tells how often a clone was seen (once, few, many) or the class of an expanded clone, and some rows leave it out.

clone_size	j_call	v_call	d_call	cdr3_length	cdr3_nt	cdr3_aa
once	TRBJ1-5	TRBV20-1	.	14	TGCAGTGCTAGCGACAGTTATAGCAATCAGCCCCAGCATTTT	CSASDSYSNQPQHF
.	TRBJ1-1	TRBV28	.	13	TGTGCCAGCAAAACCGGTCTGAACACTGAAGCTTTCTTT	CASKTGLNTEAFF
many	TRBJ2-7	TRBV7-2	TRBD2	16	TGTGCCAGCAGCCGGACTAGCGGGAGTAGGACCTACGAGCAGTACTTC	CASSRTSGSRTYEQYF
few	TRBJ2-7	TRBV24-1	.	13	TGTGCCACCAGTGGTTCCCGCTCCTACGAGCAGTACTTC	CATSGSRSYEQYF
.	TRBJ2-3	TRBV20-1	.	13	TGCAGTGCTAGACTGCCGATCACAGATACGCAGTATTTT	CSARLPITDTQYF
few	TRBJ1-4	TRBV4-1	.	14	TGCGCCAGCAGCTACAGGGAAGGGGCTGAAAAACTGTTTTTT	CASSYREGAEKLFF
few	TRBJ2-7	TRBV20-1	.	12	TGCAGTGTTCAGCATCAACCTGGTGAGCAGTACTTC	CSVQHQPGEQYF
once	TRBJ2-7	TRBV19	.	15	TGTGCCAGTAGTATAATTCTCGACCGTCTGTACGAGCAGTACTTC	CASSIILDRLYEQYF
.	TRBJ2-1	TRBV5-1	TRBD2	13	TGCGCCAGCAGCTCGGGACTAGCGGGAGGGCCCCTCTTC	CASSSGLAGGPLF
few	TRBJ1-1	TRBV30	.	13	TGTGCCTGGAGCCAGGGGCCGAACACTGAAGCTTTCTTT	CAWSQGPNTEAFF
.	TRBJ2-3	TRBV10-3	TRBD1	16	TGTGCCATCAGCGCGGACAGGGGGCTTAATCTTGATACGCAGTATTTT	CAISADRGLNLDTQYF
many	TRBJ1-3	TRBV7-3	.	15	TGTGCCAGCAGCTTAATGGCAGGGACTGGAAACACCATATATTTT	CASSLMAGTGNTIYF
few	TRBJ2-7	TRBV5-6	.	14	TGTGCCAGCAGCTTCCTCGGGACACCCCTCGAGCAGTACTTC	CASSFLGTPLEQYF
.	TRBJ2-7	TRBV15	TRBD1	14	TGTGCCACCAGCAGAAACAGGGGTCTCTACGAGCAGTACTTC	CATSRNRGLYEQYF
.	TRBJ2-1	TRBV20-1	TRBD2	15	TGCAGTGCTAGAGAAGGGACTAGCGACTACAATGAGCAGTTCTTC	CSAREGTSDYNEQFF
.	TRBJ1-5	TRBV7-6	.	15	TGTGCCAGCAGCCCCAGTAGGGCCAGCAATCAGCCCCAGCATTTT	CASSPSRASNQPQHF
.	TRBJ1-3	TRBV7-3	.	16	TGTGCCAGCAGCCCGGCGGGGGGAACCTCTGGAAACACCATATATTTT	CASSPAGGTSGNTIYF
.	TRBJ1-1	TRBV28	.	12	TGTGCCAGCAGCCGAGGGTACACTGAAGCTTTCTTT	CASSRGYTEAFF
.	TRBJ1-1	TRBV7-6	.	16	TGTGCCAGCAGCTTAGGAACCAGGGCCTCGACAACTGAAGCTTTCTTT	CASSLGTRASTTEAFF
.	TRBJ1-3	TRBV29-1	.	14	TGCAGCGTTGTAGGGGCCTCCTCTGGAAACACCATATATTTT	CSVVGASSGNTIYF
.	TRBJ1-5	TRBV12-3/TRBV12-4	TRBD1	14	TGTGCCAGCAGTCCCTGGACAGGGTATCAGCCCCAGCATTTT	CASSPWTGYQPQHF
few	TRBJ2-1	TRBV28	.	13	TGTGCCAGCAGTTTTGGTTCTTGGAATGAGCAGTTCTTC	CASSFGSWNEQFF
.	TRBJ2-7	TRBV6-2/TRBV6-3	.	14	TGTGCCAGCAGTCGCCTCCTCGCCTCCTACGAGCAGTACTTC	CASSRLLASYEQYF
few	TRBJ1-2	TRBV20-1	.	13	TGCAGTGCTAGATCTGGGGCGGGCTATGGCTACACCTTC	CSARSGAGYGYTF
few	TRBJ1-6	TRBV2	TRBD1	15	TGTGCCAGCAGTGCGACAGGGGGAGTAAGTTCACCCCTCCACTTT	CASSATGGVSSPLHF
.	TRBJ2-7	TRBV25-1	.	15	TGTGCCAGCAGTGAAGCAGGGGCTGGTGGTAACGAGCAGTACTTC	CASSEAGAGGNEQYF
many	TRBJ1-2	TRBV6-1	TRBD1	16	TGTGCCAGCAGGGAAAGACAGGGCCGACTTACCTATGGCTACACCTTC	CASRERQGRLTYGYTF
.	TRBJ2-2	TRBV6-1	.	14	TGTGCCAGCAGTGCCAAGAGTAACACCGGGGAGCTGTTTTTT	CASSAKSNTGELFF
.	TRBJ1-6	TRBV7-2	.	14	TGTGCCAGCAGCTTCGGGCCACGCAATTCACCCCTCCACTTT	CASSFGPRNSPLHF
.	TRBJ1-5	TRBV28	TRBD1	15	TGTGCCAGCACTTTTATTGGCAGGGGGGACCAGCCCCAGCATTTT	CASTFIGRGDQPQHF
.	TRBJ1-5	TRBV4-1	TRBD1	14	TGCGCCAGCAGCCAGACAGGGGGGGATCAGCCCCAGCATTTT	CASSQTGGDQPQHF
.	TRBJ2-7	TRBV12-3/TRBV12-4	.	11	TGTGCCAGCAGTTTAACCGGACAGCAGTACTTC	CASSLTGQQYF
.	TRBJ2-7	TRBV27	.	16	TGTGCCAGCAGGAAACCGGGGGCAAGAAGCTCCTACGAGCAGTACTTC	CASRKPGARSSYEQYF
few	TRBJ1-2	TRBV4-3	TRBD1	16	TGCGCCAGCAGCCAAGTTAATCTACAGGGGCGGCATGGCTACACCTTC	CASSQVNLQGRHGYTF
few	TRBJ2-3	TRBV19	.	15	TGTGCCAGTAGTGGTGGCGGATTTAACACAGATACGCAGTATTTT	CASSGGGFNTDTQYF
.	TRBJ2-5	TRBV11-2	.	14	TGTGCCAGCAGCTACCGGGACAACCAAGAGACCCAGTACTTC	CASSYRDNQETQYF
few	TRBJ1-2	TRBV20-1	TRBD1	13	TGCAGTGCACCCGACAGGGGGCATTTTGGCTACACCTTC	CSAPDRGHFGYTF
once	TRBJ2-5	TRBV20-1	TRBD2	14	TGCAGTGCCACCTTAGCGGGAGGTCCAGAGACCCAGTACTTC	CSATLAGGPETQYF
few	TRBJ2-3	TRBV5-5	.	16	TGTGCCAGCAGCTTGTGGTTAGGGGCAGGTTCTGATACGCAGTATTTT	CASSLWLGAGSDTQYF
few	TRBJ2-4	TRBV11-2	.	15	TGTGCCAGCAGCTTAGAGGTCTTAGGGGAAAACATTCAGTACTTC	CASSLEVLGENIQYF
many	TRBJ1-4	TRBV7-2	.	13	TGTGCCAGCAGCTTACAGGCGAATGAAAAACTGTTTTTT	CASSLQANEKLFF
.	TRBJ2-7	TRBV28	TRBD2	14	TGTGCCAGCAGTAGACTAGCGACCTCCTACGAGCAGTACTTC	CASSRLATSYEQYF
many	TRBJ1-1	TRBV6-5	.	12	TGTGCCAGCAGTTACGCGGGGACTGAAGCTTTCTTT	CASSYAGTEAFF
many	TRBJ2-3	TRBV12-3/TRBV12-4	TRBD1	14	TGTGCCAGCGGCTCGTGGGACAGGGGTGATACGCAGTATTTT	CASGSWDRGDTQYF
.	TRBJ1-2	TRBV29-1	.	12	TGCAGCGTTGGAGGGGGTAACTATGGCTACACCTTC	CSVGGGNYGYTF